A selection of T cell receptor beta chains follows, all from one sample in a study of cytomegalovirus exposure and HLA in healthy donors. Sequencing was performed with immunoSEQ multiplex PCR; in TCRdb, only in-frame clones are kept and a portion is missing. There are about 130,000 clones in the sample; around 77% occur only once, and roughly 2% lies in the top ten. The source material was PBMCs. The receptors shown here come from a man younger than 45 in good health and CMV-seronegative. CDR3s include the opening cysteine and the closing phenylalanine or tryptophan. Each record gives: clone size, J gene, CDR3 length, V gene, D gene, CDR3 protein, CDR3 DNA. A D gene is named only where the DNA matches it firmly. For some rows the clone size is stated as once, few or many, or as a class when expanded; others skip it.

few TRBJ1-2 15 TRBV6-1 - CASSEWAMVGYGYTF TGTGCCAGCAGTGAATGGGCCATGGTTGGGTATGGCTACACCTTC
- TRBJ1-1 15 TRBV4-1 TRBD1 CASSQTDRRNTEAFF TGCGCCAGCAGCCAAACGGACAGGAGGAACACTGAAGCTTTCTTT
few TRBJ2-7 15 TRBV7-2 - CASSLDPVHSYEQYF TGTGCCAGCAGCTTAGACCCAGTACACTCCTACGAGCAGTACTTC
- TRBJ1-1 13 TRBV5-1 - CASSLGVNTEAFF TGCGCCAGCAGCTTAGGGGTGAACACTGAAGCTTTCTTT
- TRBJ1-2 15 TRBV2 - CASSPGRTKGSGYTF TGTGCCAGCAGTCCCGGGAGGACTAAAGGGTCTGGCTACACCTTC
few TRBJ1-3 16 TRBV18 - CASSSYRESAGNTIYF TGTGCCAGCTCATCCTACAGGGAATCAGCTGGAAACACCATATATTTT
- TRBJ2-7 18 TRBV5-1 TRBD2 CASSRTGLPLAGNYEQYF TGCGCCAGCAGCCGGACCGGTCTTCCTTTAGCGGGAAACTACGAGCAGTACTTC
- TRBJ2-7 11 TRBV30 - CAWRAAYEQYF TGTGCCTGGAGGGCCGCCTACGAGCAGTACTTC
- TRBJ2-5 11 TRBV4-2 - CASGKGETQYF TGTGCCAGCGGTAAGGGGGAGACCCAGTACTTC
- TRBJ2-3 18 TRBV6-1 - CASSEHLGQGPPTDTQYF TGTGCCAGCAGTGAACATCTTGGGCAGGGGCCGCCCACAGATACGCAGTATTTT
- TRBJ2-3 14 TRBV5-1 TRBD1 CASREQGHTDTQYF TGCGCCAGCAGGGAACAGGGGCACACAGATACGCAGTATTTT
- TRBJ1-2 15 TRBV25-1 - CASSEGRGWNYGYTF TGTGCCAGCAGTGAGGGTAGGGGGTGGAACTATGGCTACACCTTC
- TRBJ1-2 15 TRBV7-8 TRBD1 CASSPPGQGSYGYTF TGTGCCAGCAGCCCCCCGGGACAGGGGAGCTATGGCTACACCTTC
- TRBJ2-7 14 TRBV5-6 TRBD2 CASSEGLADYEQYF TGTGCCAGCAGCGAGGGACTAGCGGACTACGAGCAGTACTTC
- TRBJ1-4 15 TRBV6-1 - CASSEAGGQNEKLFF TGTGCCAGCAGTGAAGCGGGGGGGCAGAATGAAAAACTGTTTTTT
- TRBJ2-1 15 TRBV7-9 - CASSLVLAGADEQFF TGTGCCAGCAGCTTAGTCTTGGCAGGGGCCGATGAGCAGTTCTTC
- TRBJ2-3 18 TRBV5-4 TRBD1 CASSLKGTGGSQADTQYF TGTGCCAGCAGCTTGAAGGGGACAGGGGGTTCTCAGGCAGACACGCAGTATTTT
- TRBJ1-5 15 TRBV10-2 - CASSDPGVENQPQHF TGCGCCAGCAGTGATCCCGGGGTTGAAAATCAGCCCCAGCATTTT
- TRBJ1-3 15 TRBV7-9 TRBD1 CASSPGQGTGNTIYF TGTGCCAGCAGCCCGGGACAGGGAACTGGAAACACCATATATTTT
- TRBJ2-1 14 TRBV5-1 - CASSPGLAGNEQFF TGCGCCAGCAGCCCCGGTCTAGCCGGCAATGAGCAGTTCTTC
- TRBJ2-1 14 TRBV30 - CAWGFGGTYNEQFF TGTGCCTGGGGATTTGGGGGCACCTACAATGAGCAGTTCTTC
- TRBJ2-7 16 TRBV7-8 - CASSLAGAPGSYEQYF TGTGCCAGCAGCTTAGCGGGAGCCCCAGGCTCCTACGAGCAGTACTTC
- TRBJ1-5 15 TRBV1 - CTSSRTGRSNQPQHF TGCACCAGCAGCCGGACAGGGCGTAGCAATCAGCCCCAGCATTTT
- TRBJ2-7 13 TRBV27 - CASSLGSGYEQYF TGTGCCAGCAGTTTAGGGTCAGGCTACGAGCAGTACTTC
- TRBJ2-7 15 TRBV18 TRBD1 CASSPPGQGAYEQYF TGTGCCAGCTCACCACCGGGACAGGGGGCGTACGAGCAGTACTTC
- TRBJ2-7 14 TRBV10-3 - CAASPPIQGGEQYF TGTGCCGCAAGCCCACCTATTCAGGGGGGTGAGCAGTACTTC
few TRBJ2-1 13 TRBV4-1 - CASSQDRRSEQFF TGCGCCAGCAGCCAAGATCGAAGGAGTGAGCAGTTCTTC
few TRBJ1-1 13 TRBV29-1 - CSAQPQGNTEAFF TGCAGCGCCCAACCACAGGGGAACACTGAAGCTTTCTTT
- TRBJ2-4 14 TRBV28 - CASSFRERKNIQYF TGTGCCAGCAGTTTCCGGGAACGGAAAAACATTCAGTACTTC
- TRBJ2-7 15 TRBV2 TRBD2 CASRVTSGSLSEQYF TGTGCCAGCAGAGTTACTAGCGGGAGTCTCTCCGAGCAGTACTTC
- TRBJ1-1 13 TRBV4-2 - CASSQVRGGEAFF TGTGCCAGCAGCCAAGTCCGGGGGGGGGAAGCTTTCTTT
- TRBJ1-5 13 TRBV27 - CASSLQYNQPQHF TGTGCCAGCAGTTTACAGTACAATCAGCCCCAGCATTTT
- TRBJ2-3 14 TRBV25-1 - CASSELEGRDTQYF TGTGCCAGCAGTGAATTGGAGGGGAGAGATACGCAGTATTTT
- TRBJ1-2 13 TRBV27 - CASSPTKEGGYTF TGTGCCAGCAGTCCGACTAAGGAGGGGGGCTACACCTTC
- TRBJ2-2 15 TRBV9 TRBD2 CASSAGGTNTGELFF TGTGCCAGCAGTGCCGGGGGGACCAACACCGGGGAGCTGTTTTTT
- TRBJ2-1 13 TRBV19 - CASSMIQGNEQFF TGTGCCAGTAGTATGATCCAGGGGAATGAGCAGTTCTTC
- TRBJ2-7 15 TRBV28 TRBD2 CASTFTAGGSYEQYF TGTGCCAGCACTTTCACGGCGGGAGGGTCCTACGAGCAGTACTTC
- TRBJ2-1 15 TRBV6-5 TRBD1 CASRNTGGSYNEQFF TGTGCCAGCAGAAACACAGGGGGCAGCTACAATGAGCAGTTCTTC
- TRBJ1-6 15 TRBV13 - CASSLGAERSSPLHF TGTGCCAGCAGCTTAGGTGCGGAAAGAAGTTCACCCCTCCACTTT
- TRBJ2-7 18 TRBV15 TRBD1 CATSRDRPGQVFSYEQYF TGTGCCACCAGCAGAGATCGCCCCGGACAGGTTTTCTCCTACGAGCAGTACTTC
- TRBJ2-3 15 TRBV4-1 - CASSQDESVHGTQYF TGCGCCAGCAGCCAAGACGAAAGTGTTCACGGTACGCAGTATTTT
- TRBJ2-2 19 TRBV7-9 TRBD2 CASSLAGGLAPKNTGELFF TGTGCCAGCAGCTTAGCGGGGGGACTAGCGCCGAAGAACACCGGGGAGCTGTTTTTT
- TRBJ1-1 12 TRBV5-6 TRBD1 CASSLRQGSAFF TGTGCCAGCAGCCTGAGACAGGGATCAGCTTTCTTT
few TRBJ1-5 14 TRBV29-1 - CSVASTGGNQPQHF TGCAGCGTTGCCTCGACAGGCGGGAATCAGCCCCAGCATTTT
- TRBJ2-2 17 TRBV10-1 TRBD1 CASSESQQGASTGELFF TGCGCCAGCAGTGAGTCACAGCAGGGGGCGAGCACCGGGGAGCTGTTTTTT
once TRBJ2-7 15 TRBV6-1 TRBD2 CASSVGGRALYEQYF TGTGCCAGCAGTGTGGGCGGGAGGGCCTTGTACGAGCAGTACTTC
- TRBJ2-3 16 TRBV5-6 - CASSLTTNPRTDTQYF TGTGCCAGCAGCTTGACAACAAACCCCCGCACAGATACGCAGTATTTT
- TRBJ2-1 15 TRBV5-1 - CASSLLDRAYNEQFF TGCGCCAGCAGCTTGTTGGACAGAGCCTACAATGAGCAGTTCTTC
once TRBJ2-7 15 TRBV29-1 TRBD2 CSVEGGLAGTYEQYF TGCAGCGTTGAAGGGGGACTAGCGGGAACCTACGAGCAGTACTTC
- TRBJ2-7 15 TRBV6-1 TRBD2 CASSGGLDSVYEQYF TGTGCCAGCAGTGGTGGACTAGATAGCGTCTACGAGCAGTACTTC
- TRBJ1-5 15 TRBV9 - CASSVGGLSNQPQHF TGTGCCAGCAGCGTAGGAGGACTAAGCAATCAGCCCCAGCATTTT
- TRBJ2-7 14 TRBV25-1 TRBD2 CASSGLGLAVQQYF TGTGCCAGCAGTGGCCTGGGACTAGCGGTGCAGCAGTACTTC
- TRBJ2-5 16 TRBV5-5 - CASSLAGEGMGETQYF TGTGCCAGCAGCTTGGCCGGGGAAGGGATGGGAGAGACCCAGTACTTC
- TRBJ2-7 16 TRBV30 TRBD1 CASTLERTGTYYEQYF TGTGCCTCCACCTTAGAAAGGACAGGGACATACTACGAGCAGTACTTC
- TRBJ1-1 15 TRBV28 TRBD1 CASSPNRGGAGEAFF TGTGCCAGCAGTCCGAACAGGGGAGGAGCAGGTGAAGCTTTCTTT